Presented here are 24 T cell receptor beta chains from one specimen sequenced in a study of T cell repertoires in cytomegalovirus infection. These receptors are not linked to any known antigen. TCRdb re-derived calls from the reads in MiXCR, one entry per CDR3 protein. This sample has some 480,000 distinct CDR3 sequences, with 30% to 40% found just once. Source: cultured PBMCs, taken from culture after CMV antigen stimulation. These receptor sequences come from a human donor in good health (CMV status not recorded). Some clones in this sample may be carry-over from other donors' samples.

This clonotype was detected a few times. This chain uses TRBV4-1 with TRBJ2-7; the match to TRBD2 covers 8 bases. The ends lost 3 bases at V and 2 bases at J; junction bases unmatched: 9. Germline CDR1 is MGHRA and CDR2 is YSYEKL. The CDR3 contains 16 residues. CDR3 loop: CASSHPGGSGTYEQYF. The CDR3 DNA follows: TGCGCCAGCAGCCACCCAGGCGGTAGCGGGACCTACGAGCAGTACTTC.

This clonotype came up a few times. This sequence joins TRBV10-3 and TRBJ1-6; 9 nucleotides match TRBD1. Losses at the gene ends were 11 bases for V and 7 bases for J; bases not matched to a gene: 6. CDR3 size: 13 residues. CDR1 ENHRY and CDR2 SYGVKD come from the germline V gene. CDR3 coding DNA: TGTGCCTCCAGGACAGGGGAAAATTCACCCCTCCACTTT. Protein sequence: CASRTGENSPLHF.

This clonotype was recorded a few times. The chain's CDR3 is CASSLQASLNTEAFF. The CDR3, as DNA: TGTGCCAGCAGCTTACAGGCCAGCCTGAACACTGAAGCTTTCTTT. The chain combines TRBV7-2 with TRBJ1-1, with no clear D. The CDR3 consists of 15 residues. Germline loops: CDR1 SGHTA, CDR2 FQGNSA. Trimming cost V 2 bases and J 0 bases, with 10 bases left between them.

This clonotype was detected many times. V and J are TRBV7-8 and TRBJ2-1; D is perhaps TRBD1 (6 bases). The CDR3 has 15 amino acids. The germline CDR1 and CDR2 sequences are SGHVS and FQNEAQ. Trimming shortened V by 1 base and J by 6 bases, and 13 bases separated the two germline ends. This CDR3 is CASSLVQGSANEQFF. The DNA of the CDR3 is TGTGCCAGCAGCTTAGTACAGGGATCCGCCAATGAGCAGTTCTTC.

In its sample, this clonotype was seen a few times. The chain uses TRBV7-8 and TRBJ2-7; the D gene is possibly TRBD1 (5 bases). Trimming removed 5 bases from V and 3 bases from J, with 11 bases in between. The CDR3 extends over 13 amino acids. Per the germline V gene, CDR1 is SGHVS and CDR2 is FQNEAQ. The CDR3 protein is CASSTTGGYEQYV. The DNA of the CDR3 is TGTGCCAGCAGCACCACAGGCGGCTACGAGCAGTACGTC.

The rearrangement joins TRBV4-3 to TRBJ2-1, with a weak D call TRBD1 (6 bases). V lost 4 bases and J lost 2, with 9 bases in between. The CDR3 is 14 amino acids. The germline CDR1 and CDR2 sequences are LGHNA and YSLEER. In nucleotides, the CDR3 is TGCGCCAGCAGCCGAGGGGGTACCTACAATGAGCAGTTCTTC. Encoded protein: CASSRGGTYNEQFF.

This clonotype has at least ten counts. The genes are TRBV7-2 and TRBJ2-2, with 9 nucleotides matching TRBD2. This CDR3 contains 14 residues. CDR1 and CDR2 from the germline V gene are SGHTA and FQGNSA. The junction had 4 bases not matched to a gene; V was cut back by 6 bases and J by 5 bases. Here the CDR3 DNA reads TGTGCCAGCAGTTGGACTAGCGATACCGGGGAGCTGTTTTTT. Protein product: CASSWTSDTGELFF.

The chain combines TRBV7-8 with TRBJ2-1, with 7 bases lining up with TRBD2. Trimming removed 3 bases from V and 6 bases from J; junction bases left unmatched: 8. The CDR3 is 15 residues long. Germline V gene lookup returns CDR1 SGHVS and CDR2 FQNEAQ. The CDR3 nucleotides read TGTGCCAGCAGCTTCCAAGGCGGGAGTTTCAATGAGCAGTTCTTC. Residues: CASSFQGGSFNEQFF.

In this sample, this clonotype turned up a few times. V gene TRBV6-6 combines with J gene TRBJ2-3; the D gene is possibly TRBD1 (5 bases). The CDR3 contains 18 residues. Trimming shortened V by 0 bases and J by 0 bases, and 16 bases separated the two germline ends. CDR1 and CDR2 from the germline V gene are MNHNY and SVGAGI (reference sequence). The CDR3 sequence is CASSYSMQGTTSTDTQYF. Here the CDR3 DNA reads TGTGCCAGCAGTTACTCGATGCAGGGAACAACTAGCACAGATACGCAGTATTTT.

A remark on this clonotype: At one end the junction does not follow the germline gene, possibly because of a read error. This chain joins TRBV27 and TRBJ1-1; D remains ambiguous. Germline CDR1 MNHEY, CDR2 SMNVEV (reference sequence). The CDR3 loop spans 14 amino acids. The chain's CDR3 is CASSSVGLKTEAFF. Written as DNA, the CDR3 is TGTGCCAGCAGTTCCGTAGGCCTGAAAACTGAAGCTTTCTTT.

The chain has TRBV7-2 and TRBJ1-2; no clear D. The CDR3 has 15 residues. The V gene lost 6 bases and the J gene lost 4 bases, with 18 bases spanning the gap. CDR1 is SGHTA, CDR2 FQGNSA, per germline. The DNA of the CDR3 is TGTGCCAGCAGTTACCAGGCAGGTCGGCTCTATGGCTACACCTTC. It codes for CASSYQAGRLYGYTF. Full variable domain (missing parts from reference TRBV7-2 and TRBJ1-2): GAGVSQSPSNKVTEKGKDVELRCDPISGHTALYWYRQSLGQGLEFLIYFQGNSAPDKSGLPSDRFSAERTGGSVSTLTIQRTQQEDSAVYLCASSYQAGRLYGYTFGSGTRLTVV.

This rearrangement joins TRBV6-6 to TRBJ2-4; D remains unclear. CDR3 length: 12 amino acids. Germline CDR1 reads MNHNY; CDR2 reads SVGAGI (reference sequence). V gave up 4 bases and J gave up 6 bases, with 7 bases separating them. The CDR3 loop reads CASSSSLNIQYF. CDR3 bases: TGTGCCAGCAGTTCCAGTTTAAACATTCAGTACTTC.

The count of this clonotype is one. The V and J genes are TRBV4-3 and TRBJ1-1; no definite D call. Per the germline V gene, CDR1 is LGHNA and CDR2 is YSLEER. V gave up 0 bases and J gave up 7 bases, with 12 bases separating them. The length of the CDR3 is 14 residues. The CDR3 nucleotides read TGCGCCAGCAGCCAAGATAGTCAGTCGGTTGAAGCTTTCTTT. Translation gives CASSQDSQSVEAFF.

The chain links TRBV19 to TRBJ1-5; D is unclear. The CDR3 contains 14 residues. V lost 4 bases and J 7 bases, leaving 14 bases between the germline ends. Germline CDR1 and CDR2: LNHDA and SQIVND (reference sequence). The CDR3 is CASSTPPSGQPQHF. CDR3 nucleotides: TGTGCCAGTAGTACCCCTCCTTCGGGGCAGCCCCAGCATTTT.

V gene TRBV7-9 combines with J gene TRBJ1-1; D remains unclear. In germline, CDR1 is SEHNR, CDR2 FQNEAQ (reference sequence). CDR3 length equals 14 residues. Between the trimmed V and J ends, which lost 5 bases and 2 bases, there was a span of 12 bases. CDR3 nucleotides: TGTGCCAGCAGCAGCCAACAGAGAAACACTGAAGCTTTCTTT. Translating it yields CASSSQQRNTEAFF.

This chain uses TRBV4-3 with TRBJ1-2, with TRBD1 matching 8 bases. This CDR3 comprises 14 residues. Trimming cost V 0 bases and J 6 bases; bases outside gene matches: 3. The V gene's germline CDR1 is LGHNA and CDR2 YSLEER. CDR3 nucleotides: TGCGCCAGCAGCCAAGATTGGACAGGGAATGGCTACACCTTC. Protein sequence: CASSQDWTGNGYTF.

The CDR3 DNA reads as TGTTCCAGCAGCTTAGAGATCCGGGGCCCCGGGTCTCGGTCGCGATACGAGCAGTACGTC. Translating it yields CSSSLEIRGPGSRSRYEQYV. The V call is TRBV11-2, the J call TRBJ2-7; TRBD1 or TRBD2 may be the D gene (5 bases each). The CDR3 extends over 20 amino acids. Germline loops: CDR1 SGHAT, CDR2 FQNNGV.

There are a few counts of this clonotype. The J gene is TRBJ2-1, the V gene TRBV28; D is unresolved. Germline V gene lookup returns CDR1 MDHEN and CDR2 SYDVKM. V was clipped by 7 bases and J by 9 bases, with 22 bases between them. The CDR3 length is 15 residues. Here the CDR3 DNA reads TGTGCCAGCACCCTCCAATCAACTACCTCCGGTGAGCAGTTCTTC. Residues: CASTLQSTTSGEQFF. The complete variable domain, with remaining parts taken from reference TRBV28 and TRBJ2-1, reads DVKVTQSSRYLVKRTGEKVFLECVQDMDHENMFWYRQDPGLGLRLIYFSYDVKMKEKGDIPEGYSVSREKKERFSLILESASTNQTSMYLCASTLQSTTSGEQFFGPGTRLTVL.

This clonotype was seen a few times. The V call is TRBV7-2, the J call TRBJ2-2, with TRBD2 matching over 13 bases. The CDR3 extends over 16 amino acids. V shed 4 bases, J shed 6 bases, and the junction held 5 bases outside the gene matches. Germline loops: CDR1 SGHTA, CDR2 FQGNSA. The CDR3 sequence is CASSYTSGRAPGELFF. Written as DNA, the CDR3 is TGTGCCAGCAGCTATACTAGCGGGAGGGCCCCCGGGGAGCTGTTTTTT.

The table lists this clonotype with many counts. This chain uses TRBV7-2 with TRBJ1-5; D remains unclear. V lost 5 bases and J 3 bases, leaving 8 bases between the germline ends. The germline V gene has CDR1 SGHTA and CDR2 FQGNSA. The CDR3 consists of 13 residues. The CDR3 DNA reads as TGTGCCAGCAGCGTCTCATTCAATCAGCCCCAGCATTTT. Translating gives CASSVSFNQPQHF.

This clonotype was found a few times. The V and J genes are TRBV12-3 or TRBV12-4 and TRBJ2-3, with TRBD2 matching 14 bases. CDR3 length equals 13 residues. J lost 7 bases, V lost 9 bases, and 3 bases had no gene match. The CDR3 protein is CASGTSGGNTQYF. The CDR3 DNA sequence: TGTGCCAGTGGGACTAGCGGGGGAAATACGCAGTATTTT.

This clonotype occurred a few times. The rearrangement links TRBV7-2 to TRBJ2-3; TRBD1 might be the D (6 bases). V was pared by 7 bases and J by 0 bases, with 14 bases between. The germline CDR1 and CDR2 sequences are SGHTA and FQGNSA. CDR3 size: 15 residues. The CDR3 loop reads CASMTGSFSTDTQYF. CDR3 nucleotides: TGTGCCAGCATGACAGGATCCTTTAGCACAGATACGCAGTATTTT.

This chain uses TRBV6-1 with TRBJ1-1; 9 nucleotides line up with TRBD1. CDR3 length: 16 residues. V lost 6 bases to trimming and J lost 2 bases; unmatched junction nucleotides: 10. CDR1 is MNHNS, CDR2 SASEGT, per germline. CDR3 amino acids: CASRIQGAGRNTEAFF. DNA for the CDR3: TGTGCCAGCAGAATACAGGGGGCTGGAAGAAACACTGAAGCTTTCTTT.

This clonotype was picked up a small number of times. The chain combines TRBV7-2 with TRBJ2-1; 8 bases fit TRBD2. Germline V gives CDR1 SGHTA, CDR2 FQGNSA. The CDR3 has 15 amino acids. The J segment lost 5 bases and the V segment lost 5 bases, leaving 8 bases of the junction unmatched. CDR3 DNA: TGTGCCAGCAGCACCCGGGGTAGCGGGAACAATGAGCAGTTCTTC. Protein product: CASSTRGSGNNEQFF.